Listed here are 10 T cell receptor beta chains from one sample, sequenced in a study of T cells in Graves' hyperthyroidism and ophthalmopathy. Amplification targeted TCR beta CDR3 regions from RNA transcripts. The TCR CDR3 was amplified in a first-round RT-PCR using the HTBI primer set. A single record per CDR3 protein comes from TCRdb applying MiXCR to the multiplex PCR reads. The data hold hundreds of thousands of distinct CDR3 sequences, with about 20% observed a single time. Specimen: blood. These receptors came from a man between 35 and 55 years old with Graves' ophthalmopathy.

This clonotype was found many times. The chain carries TRBV10-3 and TRBJ1-5; tentative D call: TRBD1 (5 bases). Trimming cost V 6 bases and J 7 bases, with 13 bases left between them. There are 13 residues in the CDR3. From germline, CDR1 is ENHRY and CDR2 SYGVKD. CDR3 DNA: TGTGCCATCAGGGGGACCCTGGGGCAGCCCCAGCATTTT. Translation: CAIRGTLGQPQHF.

The chain recombines TRBV30 with TRBJ2-2; no clear D gene. The germline gives CDR1 GTSNPN, CDR2 SVGIG (reference sequence). The CDR3 sequence is 15 residues long. V shed 5 bases and J shed 2 bases, with 15 bases lying between them. The CDR3 region is CAWAVPAVNTGELFF. DNA for the CDR3: TGTGCCTGGGCAGTCCCCGCGGTTAACACCGGGGAGCTGTTTTTT.

In nucleotides, the CDR3 is TGTGCCAGCAGTTTAAAGCTTATGGGCACCTCGAACACCGGGGAGCTGTTTTTT. Protein product: CASSLKLMGTSNTGELFF. This rearrangement joins TRBV6-1 to TRBJ2-2; no definite D call. The V and J ends lost 5 bases and 0 bases respectively, with 19 bases between them. The CDR3 loop spans 18 amino acids. Germline V CDR1 and CDR2: MNHNS, SASEGT.

This clonotype has at least ten counts. The chain employs TRBV6-1 and TRBJ2-7; 13 bases fit TRBD2. The CDR3 extends over 12 amino acids. Germline V gene sequence: CDR1 MNHNS, CDR2 SASEGT. V lost 7 bases and J lost 7; bases outside the gene matches: 1. The CDR3 region has the DNA TGTGCCAGCACGGGACTAGCGGGAGAGCAGTACTTC. Residues: CASTGLAGEQYF.

The J gene is TRBJ2-3, the V gene TRBV5-1, with a weak D call TRBD1 (6 bases). The CDR3 loop spans 16 amino acids. CDR1 is SGHRS, CDR2 YFSETQ, per germline. V lost 3 bases to trimming and J lost 0 bases, with 14 bases between them. CDR3 bases: TGCGCCAGCAGCTACTCCCCGGGACAAAGCACAGATACGCAGTATTTT. Encoded protein: CASSYSPGQSTDTQYF.

The chain combines TRBV6-1 with TRBJ1-2; D unresolved. V was shortened by 2 bases and J by 8 bases, with 6 bases between the two germline ends. CDR1 is MNHNS, CDR2 SASEGT, per germline. This CDR3 is 11 amino acids long. CDR3 loop: CASSEMVGYTF. CDR3 coding DNA: TGTGCCAGCAGTGAAATGGTCGGCTACACCTTC.

This clonotype was observed a few times. The chain has TRBV4-2 and TRBJ2-3; D might be TRBD1 or TRBD2, each matching 6 bases. V lost 2 bases and J lost 3, with 21 bases in between. Germline V gene lookup returns CDR1 LGHNA and CDR2 YNFKEQ. The CDR3 covers 18 residues. The CDR3 sequence is CASSQSGARGRRTDTQYF. DNA for the CDR3: TGTGCCAGCAGCCAATCGGGGGCCCGGGGAAGAAGAACAGATACGCAGTATTTT.

The chain links TRBV11-2 to TRBJ2-7; the D is unclear. Trimming pared 1 base from V and 8 bases from J, leaving 6 bases between. The CDR3 covers 11 residues. CDR1 SGHAT and CDR2 FQNNGV come from the germline V gene. The CDR3 sequence: CASSLGAQQYF. In DNA form, the CDR3 reads TGTGCCAGCAGCTTAGGGGCTCAGCAGTACTTC.

The genes are TRBV7-9 and TRBJ2-2; D is ambiguous. Trimming removed 5 bases from V and 5 bases from J, with 15 bases in between. This CDR3 contains 15 residues. The V gene's germline CDR1 is SEHNR and CDR2 FQNEAQ (reference sequence). The CDR3 DNA reads as TGTGCCAGCAGCGTATATAGGATGGGGACCGGGGAGCTGTTTTTT. Translating it yields CASSVYRMGTGELFF.

This clonotype was seen ten or more times. V and J are TRBV10-3 and TRBJ2-3, with a weak D call TRBD2 (6 bases). The CDR3 totals 14 residues. Germline values: CDR1 ENHRY, CDR2 SYGVKD. The V gene lost 10 bases and the J gene lost 4 bases, with 18 bases spanning the gap. This CDR3 is CATGEASQADTQYF. The CDR3 DNA is TGTGCCACCGGGGAGGCTAGCCAGGCAGATACGCAGTATTTT.